The rows below give T cell receptor beta chains drawn from one sample of a study of T-cell memory formation after mild COVID-19. TCRdb reanalysed the 5' RACE reads using MiXCR and keeps one entry per CDR3 protein. The sample records approximately 440,000 distinct CDR3 sequences, over 15% being singletons. Sequenced input: PBMCs or a T cell subset sorted from them (not recorded which). The receptors come from an adult woman who had mild COVID-19 (a few samples of this study predate the infection). Cell type and time point are not known. Both conserved end residues are part of each CDR3. D genes are given only for firm matches. Clone size is stated in some rows and not others, as once, few, many or a class when expanded.

j_gene	len	d_gene	v_gene	abundance	CDR3aa	CDR3nt
TRBJ2-4	15	.	TRBV7-8	.	CASSLVGMGKNIQYF	TGTGCCAGCAGCTTGGTCGGGATGGGAAAAAACATTCAGTACTTC
TRBJ2-1	16	TRBD2	TRBV7-3	.	CASSQWTSSAYNEQFF	TGTGCCAGCAGCCAATGGACTAGCTCGGCCTACAATGAGCAGTTCTTC
TRBJ2-1	19	TRBD2	TRBV15	few	CATSRDGTGLAGVYNEQFF	TGTGCCACCAGCAGAGACGGGACGGGGCTAGCGGGAGTCTACAATGAGCAGTTCTTC
TRBJ2-1	15	TRBD2	TRBV15	few	CATSGETSGIREQFF	TGTGCCACCAGCGGAGAAACTAGCGGGATACGCGAGCAGTTCTTC
TRBJ1-1	16	.	TRBV9	.	CASSGSLDGANTEAFF	TGTGCCAGCAGCGGAAGCCTGGACGGAGCGAACACTGAAGCTTTCTTT
TRBJ1-1	15	TRBD1	TRBV5-1	.	CASSVQGRLNTEAFF	TGCGCCAGCAGCGTACAGGGGCGCCTCAACACTGAAGCTTTCTTT
TRBJ2-2	14	.	TRBV7-3	once	CASSPSAATGELFF	TGTGCCAGCAGCCCTTCGGCAGCCACCGGGGAGCTGTTTTTT
TRBJ1-1	13	.	TRBV7-2	few	CASSPYSRSEAFF	TGTGCCAGCAGCCCGTACAGTCGGTCTGAAGCTTTCTTT
TRBJ2-7	15	.	TRBV19	.	CASSDGTASLYEQYF	TGTGCCAGTAGTGATGGGACCGCAAGTCTTTACGAGCAGTACTTC
TRBJ2-3	15	.	TRBV20-1	few	CSASSSPRFADTQYF	TGCAGTGCTAGCTCCAGCCCTAGGTTCGCAGATACGCAGTATTTT
TRBJ2-3	14	.	TRBV10-3	few	CAIRGPTSTDTQYF	TGTGCCATCAGGGGACCTACTAGCACAGATACGCAGTATTTT
TRBJ1-5	16	.	TRBV10-3	few	CAISEGGAGGNQPQHF	TGTGCCATCAGTGAAGGAGGGGCCGGAGGGAATCAGCCCCAGCATTTT
TRBJ2-3	15	TRBD2	TRBV12-3/TRBV12-4	.	CASTSRAGGRDTQYF	TGTGCCAGCACCTCACGGGCGGGGGGGCGAGATACGCAGTATTTT